The table lists the clone carrying this T cell receptor (beta chain) with many counts. Each CDR3 protein is one row after TCRdb ran MiXCR on the PCR reads. This table holds some 580,000 distinct CDR3 sequences, 25% found once. The sample is drawn from a study of molecular identifiers for immune sequencing clone quantification. Trimming stripped 3 bases from V and 1 base from J, with 7 bases between. The CDR3 runs to 13 residues. Germline V CDR1 and CDR2: LNHDA, SQIVND (reference sequence). The source material was naive CD8+ T cells from blood, with Jurkat cell RNA spiked in. The subset: FACS-sorted CD8+CD4-CCR7+CD45RA+ naive T cells. The TCR originated in a human donor in good health. Some libraries in this study had Jurkat cell RNA spiked in. The genes are TRBV19 and TRBJ2-7; D call uncertain. The CDR3 DNA follows: TGTGCCAGTAGTATGGGGATTTCCTACGAGCAGTACTTC. As protein: CASSMGISYEQYF.